This T cell receptor beta chain is drawn from a study of human T cells and chemical hapten exposure. Study-wide background: Across samples, TCR yields varied, mostly owing to small differences in pooled library volumes. Regarding the study as a whole: TCRs at a frequency above 1 in 1000 stayed unchanged with DPC sensitization.

Noted time point: healthy volunteer bleed at 6 weeks. Someone pulled total RNA out of unfractionated whole blood. This clonotype showed up many times. No antigen is known for it. This CDR3 is 13 amino acids long. Trimming removed 6 bases from V and 4 bases from J; junction bases left unmatched: 5. CDR1 and CDR2 from the germline V gene are SQVTM and ANQGSEA. The library put unique molecular identifiers onto individual cDNA molecules. Authors' analysis steps: Ranging from roughly 23,224 to 690,600, TCR counts per sample had a median value of around 91,000. TCRdb re-called the RACE reads through MiXCR, storing one row per CDR3 protein. These V and J calls rely on TCRdb rather than the paper's analysis. The sample includes roughly 80,000 distinct CDR3 sequences, 8.5% to 10% of them seen just once.

Specimen: whole blood. The clonotype was recovered from a female donor in good health. Some clones in this sample may be carry-over from other donors' samples. The chain is built from TRBV29-1 and TRBJ1-2; 10 bases agree with TRBD1. The CDR3 region is CSVPRTGGYGYTF. Written as DNA, the CDR3 is TGCAGCGTGCCAAGGACAGGGGGCTATGGCTACACCTTC.